This T cell receptor beta chain originates from a study of beta chain features in type 1 diabetes. Study details: Patient and healthy donor groups were alike in age, gender and cell yields. Broader study findings: More deletions and fewer insertions at VDJ junctions were seen in type 1 diabetes patients. Sequencing from cDNA could over-represent high-TCR-expressing cells.

This clone was seen more than once but under ten times. Its antigen is unknown. Of the isolated RNA, all was reverse transcribed, and so the sequenced material was expressed TCRB transcripts. Clones were sequenced by immunoSEQ multiplex PCR, and TCRdb holds only the in-frame ones, with some missing. Of fewer than 350,000 clones listed, roughly a fifth are singletons. From germline, CDR1 is SGDLS and CDR2 YYNGEE. Trimming shortened V by 0 bases and J by 0 bases, and 8 bases separated the two germline ends. The CDR3 loop spans 15 amino acids. Sequencing was done on a sample of naive CD4+ T cells from blood. The receptor's source is a woman aged 18-29 years in good health. The chain recombines TRBV9 with TRBJ2-3; D is undetermined. The chain's CDR3 is CASSVAPLSTDTQYF. Here the CDR3 DNA reads TGTGCCAGCAGCGTAGCCCCCCTAAGCACAGATACGCAGTATTTT. The entire variable domain, with the rest obtained from reference TRBV9 and TRBJ2-3, is as follows: DSGVTQTPKHLITATGQRVTLRCSPRSGDLSVYWYQQSLDQGLQFLIQYYNGEERAKGNILERFSAQQFPDLHSELNLSSLELGDSALYFCASSVAPLSTDTQYFGPGTRLTVL.